These 20 T cell receptor beta chains were all obtained from the same sample, sequenced in a study of radiation and T cells in renal cell carcinoma. Treatment denoted: treatment-naive control, cytoreductive nephrectomy. Data came from immunoSEQ multiplex PCR; TCRdb stores just in-frame clones and leaves some out. The repertoire includes 24,000 or so clones, 58% of them detected once, and approximately 22% sits in the top ten. Material: tumor tissue, obtained from a patient whose treatment was nephrectomy without radiotherapy. Receptor source: a man aged 40-49 years with renal cell carcinoma.

A note on this clone: At the DNA level, this CDR3 is encoded by other sequences in the same sample as well. The V and J genes are TRBV5-6 and TRBJ2-1, with 8 bases lining up with TRBD1. The V gene's germline CDR1 is SGHDT and CDR2 YYEEEE. J was trimmed by 4 bases and V by 1 base; bases with no gene match: 1. This CDR3 is 14 amino acids long. The CDR3 nucleotides are TGTGCCAGCAGCTTGACAGGGGGGTACAATGAGCAGTTCTTC. As protein: CASSLTGGYNEQFF. Combining the CDR3 with reference TRBV5-6 and TRBJ2-1 gives the whole variable domain DAGVTQSPTHLIKTRGQQVTLRCSPKSGHDTVSWYQQALGQGPQFIFQYYEEEERQRGNFPDRFSGHQFPNYSSELNVNALLLGDSALYLCASSLTGGYNEQFFGPGTRLTVL.

The rearrangement joins TRBV19 to TRBJ1-6; unclear D gene. The V gene's germline CDR1 is LNHDA and CDR2 SQIVND (reference sequence). There are 15 residues in the CDR3. Trimming pared 3 bases from V and 8 bases from J, leaving 14 bases between. The CDR3: CASSIERTLYSPLHF. The CDR3 DNA is TGTGCCAGTAGTATCGAGAGGACTCTATATTCACCCCTCCACTTT.

This sequence joins TRBV6-1 and TRBJ1-2; the D is unclear. The CDR3 consists of 14 residues. Trimming left V 6 bases short and J 10 bases short, with 21 bases between. The germline V gene encodes CDR1 MNHNS and CDR2 SASEGT. CDR3 loop: CASSHSGGSRDYTF. The DNA for the CDR3 is TGTGCCAGCAGCCACTCCGGCGGATCCCGGGACTACACCTTC.

This clone was seen a few times. The chain joins TRBV19 to TRBJ2-7; no clear D gene. Trimming took off 5 bases at V and 3 bases at J, with 11 bases between the two ends. There are 13 residues in the CDR3. Germline V gene sequence: CDR1 LNHDA, CDR2 SQIVND (reference sequence). Written as DNA, the CDR3 is TGTGCCAGTAGTGCGGCTCCTGACTACGAGCAGTACTTC. It yields the protein CASSAAPDYEQYF.

The chain is built from TRBV7-3 and TRBJ2-7, with a tentative D call TRBD2 (6 bases). Germline lookup yields CDR1 SGHTA and CDR2 FQGTGA. Trimming stripped 2 bases from V and 6 bases from J, with 23 bases between. This CDR3 region has 17 residues. In DNA, the CDR3 is TGTGCCAGCAGCTTAGGCGCGGGGATGCATTCGCCGGGCGAGCAGTACTTC. Its translation: CASSLGAGMHSPGEQYF.

This chain joins TRBV30 and TRBJ2-3, with a tentative D call TRBD1 (6 bases). This CDR3 comprises 13 residues. Germline lookup yields CDR1 GTSNPN and CDR2 SVGIG (reference sequence). V was pared by 2 bases and J by 1 base, with 7 bases between. CDR3 sequence (DNA): TGTGCCTGGAGTTACAGGGGCACAGATACGCAGTATTTT. Translated: CAWSYRGTDTQYF.

The chain uses TRBV2 and TRBJ1-1; maybe TRBD1 (6 bases). Germline CDR1 and CDR2: SNHLY and FYNNEI. Trimming took 8 bases from V and 2 from J, leaving 15 bases between them. The CDR3 covers 14 residues. The CDR3 DNA reads TGTGCCAGCGTATCGACAGGCCTTAACACTGAAGCTTTCTTT. Translation gives CASVSTGLNTEAFF.

V usage is TRBV6-1 and J usage is TRBJ1-4; perhaps TRBD1 as D (5 bases). The CDR3 contains 14 residues. Looked up from germline, CDR1 is MNHNS and CDR2 is SASEGT. V dropped 7 bases and J dropped 4 bases, with 13 bases sitting between them. CDR3 nucleotide sequence: TGTGCCAGCACGAGGGGAGATGTTAATGAAAAACTGTTTTTT. Its protein is CASTRGDVNEKLFF.

The chain is built from TRBV19 and TRBJ2-7; 8 bases map to TRBD1. The germline V gene has CDR1 LNHDA and CDR2 SQIVND (reference sequence). V dropped 2 bases and J dropped 10; count of bases not matched to a gene: 7. The CDR3 extends over 13 amino acids. CDR3 residues: CASSISETGDQYF. The CDR3 nucleotides read TGTGCCAGTAGTATAAGCGAGACAGGGGACCAGTACTTC.

The chain employs TRBV5-6 and TRBJ2-1; 7 bases are a match to TRBD1. V shed 2 bases, J shed 8 bases, and the junction held 1 base outside the gene matches. Germline CDR1 and CDR2: SGHDT and YYEEEE. The CDR3 sequence is 12 residues long. The CDR3 here is CASSLRGHEQFF. The DNA of the CDR3 is TGTGCCAGCAGCTTAAGGGGGCATGAGCAGTTCTTC.

The chain joins TRBV6-5 to TRBJ2-3, with D uncertain. Looked up from germline, CDR1 is MNHEY and CDR2 is SVGAGI. The CDR3 is made up of 15 amino acids. Trimming pared 0 bases from V and 4 bases from J, leaving 11 bases between. The DNA of the CDR3 is TGTGCCAGCAGTTACTCGTTCACCACCCCAGATACGCAGTATTTT. Protein sequence: CASSYSFTTPDTQYF.

This clone was recorded a few times. This sequence joins TRBV7-2 and TRBJ1-5; maybe TRBD1 (5 bases). Per germline, CDR1 SGHTA and CDR2 FQGNSA. This CDR3 has 15 residues. Deletions cut 1 base from V and 7 bases from J, with 14 bases between. The DNA of the CDR3 is TGTGCCAGCAGCTTAGGTTGGGGGGATGAGCAGCCCCAGCATTTT. Encoded protein: CASSLGWGDEQPQHF.

The chain is built from TRBV6-5 and TRBJ1-1; 8 nucleotides align to TRBD1. CDR1 and CDR2 from the germline V gene are MNHEY and SVGAGI. V dropped 6 bases and J dropped 4; count of bases not matched to a gene: 7. The CDR3 spans 14 residues. The CDR3 DNA is TGTGCCAGCAGGCTACAGGGGGAGGCCACTGAAGCTTTCTTT. It encodes CASRLQGEATEAFF.

The chain recombines TRBV7-7 with TRBJ2-2; no clear D gene. V lost 5 bases, J lost 2 bases, and 6 bases lay in between. CDR3 length equals 13 residues. The germline CDR1 and CDR2 sequences are SSHAT and FNYEAQ (reference sequence). The CDR3 here is CASSPGNTGELFF. CDR3 sequence (DNA): TGTGCCAGCAGCCCCGGAAACACCGGGGAGCTGTTTTTT.

The chain joins TRBV9 to TRBJ2-3; no definite D call. Germline V CDR1 and CDR2: SGDLS, YYNGEE. V was clipped by 3 bases and J by 2 bases, with 4 bases between them. The CDR3 has 12 amino acids. The CDR3 DNA reads as TGTGCCAGCAGCGCCTTCACAGATACGCAGTATTTT. This codes for CASSAFTDTQYF.

Judged by abundance, this clone is medium-sized (0.01 to 0.1%). Other nucleotide sequences in the sample specify the same CDR3. The chain couples TRBV5-1 to TRBJ1-5, with 10 bases identical to TRBD1. Germline V gene lookup returns CDR1 SGHRS and CDR2 YFSETQ. This CDR3 has 15 residues. Trimming removed 1 base from V and 5 bases from J; junction bases left unmatched: 3. The CDR3 is CASSLRTGGDQPQHF. The CDR3 nucleotides are TGCGCCAGCAGCTTGAGGACAGGGGGGGATCAGCCCCAGCATTTT.

This clone was seen a few times. This chain uses TRBV10-3 with TRBJ1-2; 7 bases match TRBD1. This CDR3 region has 13 residues. CDR1 and CDR2 (germline): ENHRY, SYGVKD. Trimming cost V 6 bases and J 2 bases; bases outside gene matches: 3. CDR3 in amino acids: CAIRPTGNYGYTF. The DNA of the CDR3 is TGTGCCATCAGGCCGACAGGGAACTATGGCTACACCTTC.

The chain uses TRBV2 and TRBJ1-4; D gene uncertain. V was pared by 3 bases and J by 7 bases, with 9 bases between. The V gene's germline CDR1 is SNHLY and CDR2 FYNNEI. This CDR3 comprises 13 residues. The chain's CDR3 is CASSDFSGEKLFF. DNA for the CDR3: TGTGCCAGCAGTGATTTTAGCGGTGAAAAACTGTTTTTT.

This clone was picked up many times. J is TRBJ2-2 and V is TRBV11-1; D remains unclear. There are 12 residues in the CDR3. Trimming removed 6 bases at V and 4 bases at J, with 6 bases between. The germline V gene has CDR1 SGHAT and CDR2 FQDESV (reference sequence). The CDR3 nucleotides are TGTGCCAGCAGTCTCCGCACCGGGGAGCTGTTTTTT. Amino acids: CASSLRTGELFF.

This clone occurred once. The CDR3 here is CASSEATGTAYEQYV. CDR3 coding DNA: TGTGCCAGCAGTGAAGCCACCGGGACAGCCTACGAGCAGTACGTC. The V and J genes are TRBV6-1 and TRBJ2-7; the match to TRBD1 covers 7 bases. The V and J ends lost 0 bases and 2 bases, in that order; junction bases with no gene match: 4. CDR1 and CDR2 (germline): MNHNS, SASEGT. The CDR3 totals 15 residues.